This T cell receptor (beta chain) was obtained from a study of cytomegalovirus exposure and HLA in healthy donors. Overall study: As released early, the data held approximately 80 million unique TCRs from HLA-typed donors.

As regards this clone: The antigen remains undetermined.

Whole-study results and caveats: Later, an analysis showed that TCR beta chains associated with HLA were more clonally expanded than others that were equally common.

60 Vbeta and 13 Jbeta primers were used in PCR. Only in-frame clones appear in the TCRdb table, and some are missing; sequencing was by immunoSEQ multiplex PCR. The sample has under 150,000 clones, about three quarters seen once. V was pared by 7 bases and J by 1 base, with 13 bases between. The CDR3 runs to 15 residues. Germline CDR1 is ENHRY and CDR2 is SYGVKD. Sample: PBMCs. This chain uses TRBV10-3 with TRBJ2-2, with TRBD1 as a possible D gene (5 bases). This TCR was sampled from a woman younger than 35 in good health and CMV-seronegative. The CDR3: CAITNGQQNTGELFF. CDR3 nucleotides: TGTGCCATCACTAACGGACAACAGAACACCGGGGAGCTGTTTTTT.